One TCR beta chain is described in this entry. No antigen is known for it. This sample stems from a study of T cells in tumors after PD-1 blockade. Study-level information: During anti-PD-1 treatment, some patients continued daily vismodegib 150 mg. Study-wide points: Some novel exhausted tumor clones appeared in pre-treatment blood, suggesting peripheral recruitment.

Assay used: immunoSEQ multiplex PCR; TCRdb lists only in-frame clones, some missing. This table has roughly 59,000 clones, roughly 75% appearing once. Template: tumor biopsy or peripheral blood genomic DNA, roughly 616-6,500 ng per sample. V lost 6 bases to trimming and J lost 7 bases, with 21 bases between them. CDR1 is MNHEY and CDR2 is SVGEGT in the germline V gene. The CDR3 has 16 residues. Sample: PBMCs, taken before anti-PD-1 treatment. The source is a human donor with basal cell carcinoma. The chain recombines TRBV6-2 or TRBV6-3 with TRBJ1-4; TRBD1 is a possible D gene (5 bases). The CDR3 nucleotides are TGTGCCAGCAGCCCCAGACGCGGGGCCCTACGTGAAAAACTGTTTTTT. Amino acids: CASSPRRGALREKLFF.